The TCR beta chain under discussion was sequenced for a study of T cells in Graves' hyperthyroidism and ophthalmopathy (dated by TCRdb to between 2017 and 2020). Regarding the study in general: Peripheral blood samples were taken at the time of initial diagnosis, prior to any treatment. The paper describes TCR Vbeta CDR3 sequencing of 120 to 150 peripheral blood samples, made up of around 41 ophthalmopathy patients, 70 to 80 hyperthyroidism patients and some 17 progressor patients. After blood sampling, hyperthyroidism patients were treated with methimazole at a starting dose of 30 mg daily, and ophthalmopathy patients were treated with high-dose intravenous methylprednisolone. The 100 discovery patients were randomly split 7:3 into training and test sets. A discovery cohort of roughly 96 patients, approximately 45 with Graves' ophthalmopathy and under 60 with stable Graves' hyperthyroidism, was used to find distinguishing TCR V-J signatures. Whether ophthalmopathy could be predicted prospectively was tested in an independent validation cohort made up of 18 hyperthyroidism patients plus 17 patients who later progressed to ophthalmopathy. In addition, the study compared T-cell repertoires in thyroid tissue and in blood from six Graves' hyperthyroidism patients.

The TCR beta CDR3 regions were amplified from the RNA transcripts. For the first round of RT-PCR on the TCR CDR3, the HTBI primer set was used together with the Qiagen OneStep RT-PCR kit. A second multiplex PCR round built the libraries, followed by size selection and purification. Libraries were sequenced paired-end with 100 bp reads on an Illumina HiSeq2000. The source study handled its data this way. SOAPnuke was used to process the raw data, with reads discarded if the reads contained adapters or uncalled bases, had a mean Phred below 15, or lacked an exact constant-primer or identifier match. High-quality paired reads were merged with COPE v1.2.5, and unique nucleotide sequences were defined as clonotypes. Clonotypes were aligned to IMGT TRBV, TRBD and TRBJ reference segments using MiTCR v1.1. Only V-J combinations with frequency above 0.0001, covering 98% to 99.2% of repertoires, were analysed. The TCS score was defined as the ratio of F50 (clonal expansion) to E x V (chaos), calculated using BLOSUM62-based TCRdist between CDR3 peptides within each V-J. Welch's t-statistics and random forest reduced 514 V-J features to fewer than 15, which were used in a naive Bayes classifier (R e1071). Clones were called with MiXCR by TCRdb after fastp trimmed the public reads at Q25, and only in-frame beta chains were retained. Every distinct CDR3 protein forms one entry, paired with its most common genes and DNA. TCRdb, rather than the study authors, made the V and J calls. For this sample the table gives over 350,000 distinct CDR3 sequences, of which roughly 14% were detected only once. 13% of the sample is held by the ten biggest clonotypes.

The CDR3 runs 17 residues from the cysteine to the phenylalanine. Only the CDR3 portion is preserved as DNA: 51 bases, with reading frame beginning at the first base. V lost 6 bases and J lost 0 bases, and the count of bases not matched to a germline gene is 10. The CDR1 and CDR2 encoded by the germline V gene are MNHNS and SASEGT. Ophthalmopathy patients had moderately to severely active disease, Clinical Activity Score of at least 3, NOSPECS grade of at least 4, and duration under 3 months. Exclusion was applied to patients with uncontrolled infections, other autoimmune diseases, pregnancy or lactation. Clinical symptoms, serum thyroxine and TRAb, thyroid ultrasound, and orbital computed tomography formed the basis for the diagnoses. PBMCs were isolated from 10 ml of fresh peripheral blood by Ficoll-Paque density gradient centrifugation. Trizol reagent was used to extract total RNA, and RNA quality was then checked on an Agilent 2100 Bioanalyzer.

Results the study describes overall, beyond this receptor: In validation, the model predicted progression to ophthalmopathy with just under 71% sensitivity and less than 80% specificity, a median of around six months before onset. No statistical method was used to set the sample size in advance, and investigators knew the group allocation. A 13 V-J signature model separated ophthalmopathy from stable hyperthyroidism, with 87.88% sensitivity and 81.08% specificity in cross-validation and 80%/75% in testing. Blood samples also contained most of the expanded thyroid clonotypes (frequency above 0.001), which suggests that blood repertoires may reflect thyroid immune responses.

This clonotype occurred many times. Its antigen remains undetermined. It has no much larger one-base neighbor in the sample; base qualities were not kept. The receptor was isolated from a man aged 18-30 years with Graves' ophthalmopathy. The chain is assembled from TRBV6-1 and TRBJ2-1; a stretch of 8 junction bases matches TRBD1. Specimen: blood. The DNA is TGTGCCAGCAGCGTTCAGGGGGCCCCGAGCTCCTACAATGAGCAGTTCTTC. Protein translation: CASSVQGAPSSYNEQFF.